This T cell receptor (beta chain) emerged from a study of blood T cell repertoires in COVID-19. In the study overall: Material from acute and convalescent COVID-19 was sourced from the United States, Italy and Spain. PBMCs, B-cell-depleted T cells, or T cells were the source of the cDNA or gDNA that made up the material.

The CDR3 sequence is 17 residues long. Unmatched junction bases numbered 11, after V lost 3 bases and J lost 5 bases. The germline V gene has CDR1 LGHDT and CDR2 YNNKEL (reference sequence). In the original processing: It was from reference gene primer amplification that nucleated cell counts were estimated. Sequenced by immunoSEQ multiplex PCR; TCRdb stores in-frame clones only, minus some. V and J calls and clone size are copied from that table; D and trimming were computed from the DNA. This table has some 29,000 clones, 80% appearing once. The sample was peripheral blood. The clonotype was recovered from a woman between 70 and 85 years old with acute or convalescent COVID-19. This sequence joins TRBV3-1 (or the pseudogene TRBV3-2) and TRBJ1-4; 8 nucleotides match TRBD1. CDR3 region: CASSQGIPTGGNEKLFF. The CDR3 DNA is TGTGCCAGCAGCCAGGGTATTCCAACAGGGGGGAATGAAAAACTGTTTTTT.